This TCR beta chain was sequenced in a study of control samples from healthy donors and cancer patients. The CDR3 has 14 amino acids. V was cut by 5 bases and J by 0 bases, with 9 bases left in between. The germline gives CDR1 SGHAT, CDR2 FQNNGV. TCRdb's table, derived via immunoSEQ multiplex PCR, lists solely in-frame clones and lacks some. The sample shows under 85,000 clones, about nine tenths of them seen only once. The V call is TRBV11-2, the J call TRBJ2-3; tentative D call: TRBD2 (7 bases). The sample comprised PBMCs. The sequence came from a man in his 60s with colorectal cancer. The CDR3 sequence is CASSRGGSTDTQYF. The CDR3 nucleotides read TGTGCCAGCAGCAGGGGGGGTAGCACAGATACGCAGTATTTT.